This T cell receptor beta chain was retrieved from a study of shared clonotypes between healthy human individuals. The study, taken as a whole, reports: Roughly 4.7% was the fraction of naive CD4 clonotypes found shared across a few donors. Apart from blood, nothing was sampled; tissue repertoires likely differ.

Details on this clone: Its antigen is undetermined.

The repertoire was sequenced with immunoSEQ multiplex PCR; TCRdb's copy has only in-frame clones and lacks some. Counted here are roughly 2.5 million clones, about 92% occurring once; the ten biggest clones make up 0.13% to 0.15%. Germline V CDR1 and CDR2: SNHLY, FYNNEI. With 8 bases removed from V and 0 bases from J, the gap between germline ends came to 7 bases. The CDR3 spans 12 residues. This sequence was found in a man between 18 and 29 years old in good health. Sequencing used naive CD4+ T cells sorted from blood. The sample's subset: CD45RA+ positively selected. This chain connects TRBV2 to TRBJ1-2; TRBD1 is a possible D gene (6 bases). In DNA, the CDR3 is TGTGCCAGCGACAGGTCTAACTATGGCTACACCTTC. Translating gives CASDRSNYGYTF.